The 5 T cell receptor beta chains presented below share a single source sample, sequenced in a study of Ad26.COV2.S vaccination and SARS-CoV-2 variants. Assay used: immunoSEQ multiplex PCR; TCRdb lists only in-frame clones, some missing. The sample lists around 370,000 clones; about 91% were seen once. This material consisted of peripheral blood, taken after recovery from COVID-19. These TCRs come from a human donor who had recovered from COVID-19.

V usage is TRBV7-9 and J usage is TRBJ2-5, with no clear D. V was shortened by 0 bases and J by 1 base, with 9 bases between the two germline ends. The length of the CDR3 is 15 residues. Germline V gene sequence: CDR1 SEHNR, CDR2 FQNEAQ (reference sequence). CDR3 residues: CASSLAQARQETQYF. Written as DNA, the CDR3 is TGTGCCAGCAGCTTAGCGCAGGCCCGCCAAGAGACCCAGTACTTC.

The chain has TRBV25-1 and TRBJ1-1, with D unresolved. The length of the CDR3 is 13 residues. Trimming pared 0 bases from V and 5 bases from J, leaving 7 bases between. The germline CDR1 and CDR2 sequences are MGHDK and SYGVNS. CDR3: CASSEYRTTEAFF. CDR3 coding DNA: TGTGCCAGCAGTGAATACCGCACAACTGAAGCTTTCTTT.

The chain has TRBV7-3 and TRBJ2-7, with no clear D. There are 14 residues in the CDR3. V was shortened by 5 bases and J by 2 bases, with 13 bases between the two germline ends. Looked up from germline, CDR1 is SGHTA and CDR2 is FQGTGA. The CDR3 DNA sequence: TGTGCCAGCAGCAATGGGAACGGACCCTACGAGCAGTACTTC. It translates to CASSNGNGPYEQYF.

This chain connects TRBV4-2 to TRBJ1-6; D is undetermined. Germline-derived CDR1 and CDR2 are LGHNA and YNFKEQ. The germline V and J ends were trimmed by 4 bases and 10 bases, with 17 bases remaining between them. The CDR3 consists of 15 residues. CDR3 in amino acids: CASSRGPVTGSPLHF. CDR3 DNA sequence: TGTGCCAGCAGCCGAGGGCCGGTTACTGGGTCACCCCTCCACTTT.

This clone was counted once. The V gene is TRBV6-1, the J gene TRBJ1-1; a possible D gene is TRBD1 (5 bases). This CDR3 has 16 residues. Germline V lookup: CDR1 MNHNS, CDR2 SASEGT. With 1 base removed from V and 2 bases from J, the gap between germline ends came to 14 bases. This CDR3 reads CASSEGWGRGNTEAFF. The CDR3 nucleotides read TGTGCCAGCAGTGAAGGGTGGGGACGGGGTAACACTGAAGCTTTCTTT.